The 4 T cell receptor beta chains given below trace back to one sample, sequenced in a study of post-analysis software for immune sequencing data. Study-wide results and limits: Controls showed lower frequencies than patients for a few TRBV segments, and TRBV5-6, TRBV5-1 and TRBV20-1 were among these.

Which antigens these TCRs recognize remains unknown. Unique molecular identifiers were present in the TCR beta cDNA libraries. TCRdb independently ran MiXCR on the PCR reads; one entry per CDR3 protein. The sample contains roughly 580,000 distinct CDR3 sequences, roughly 46% of which appear only once. Sequenced material: blood. These receptors all stem from a girl between 5 and 17 years old with multiple sclerosis.

This clonotype turned up a few times. The chain recombines TRBV2 with TRBJ2-1, with TRBD2 matching 11 bases. The CDR3 is made up of 15 amino acids. CDR1 SNHLY and CDR2 FYNNEI come from the germline V gene. J lost 8 bases, V lost 7 bases, and 10 bases had no gene match. The CDR3 DNA sequence: TGTGCCAGCATCCCTACTAGCGGGAGTTTCCATGAGCAGTTCTTC. This encodes CASIPTSGSFHEQFF.

J is TRBJ2-2 and V is TRBV29-1; 14 nucleotides line up with TRBD2. The CDR3 length is 17 residues. The V segment lost 5 bases and the J segment 2 bases; nucleotides outside the gene matches: 7. Germline V gene lookup returns CDR1 SQVTM and CDR2 ANQGSEA. The CDR3 DNA reads TGCAGCGTTCGCGGGACTAGCGGGAGTCTTAACACCGGGGAGCTGTTTTTT. Translation: CSVRGTSGSLNTGELFF.

J is TRBJ1-1 and V is TRBV29-1; no firm D call. Per the germline V gene, CDR1 is SQVTM and CDR2 is ANQGSEA. Trimming removed 4 bases at V and 5 bases at J, with 11 bases between. The CDR3 runs to 12 residues. CDR3 sequence: CSVALRETEAFF. The CDR3 nucleotides are TGCAGCGTTGCATTACGGGAAACTGAAGCTTTCTTT.

This clonotype was observed a few times. The chain recombines TRBV7-3 with TRBJ2-1, with D unclear. The V end lost 5 bases, the J end lost 7 bases, and 12 bases lay between the germline ends. Per the germline V gene, CDR1 is SGHTA and CDR2 is FQGTGA. CDR3 length equals 13 residues. CDR3 bases: TGTGCCAGCAGCGCAGGACGTGAAAATGAGCAGTTCTTC. It codes for CASSAGRENEQFF. Drawing the rest from reference TRBV7-3 and TRBJ2-1, the complete variable domain is GAGVSQTPSNKVTEKGKYVELRCDPISGHTALYWYRQSLGQGPEFLIYFQGTGAADDSGLPNDRFFAVRPEGSVSTLKIQRTERGDSAVYLCASSAGRENEQFFGPGTRLTVL.